This T cell receptor (beta chain) derives from a study of vaccination and CD4 T cells after COVID-19 (dated by TCRdb to the early 2020s). With regard to the full study: SARS-CoV-2 positivity had been established in the convalescent patients by nasal swab PCR, and mild disease was recorded in about 9 of these patients and severe disease in one. Post-vaccine blood samples were collected a median of about 72 days after the second vaccine dose, ranging from about 12 to 241 days. The cultures were stimulated with overlapping spike peptide pools from SARS-CoV-2 and from the common cold coronaviruses HCoV-NL63, HCoV-OC43 and HCoV-229E. The convalescent cohort comprised six males and four females, including two Hispanic individuals, seven Caucasians, two Asians and one multiracial person. Two doses of either the Pfizer-BioNTech BNT162b2 vaccine (n=8) or the Moderna mRNA-1273 vaccine (n=2) were administered to participants. As controls, cultures received a CEFX viral epitope pool (the positive control), an HIV-1 Nef peptide pool (the negative control), or no peptide at all. Post-COVID blood samples from convalescent patients were collected a median of roughly 100 days after diagnosis, with a range of roughly 35 to 161 days. In around 10 COVID-19 convalescent patients and a few infection-naive healthy vaccine recipients, researchers compared the spike-specific CD4+ TCR repertoire from before mRNA vaccination with the repertoire from after. The paper as a whole reports these results and caveats: Relatively few convalescent patients were included in the study, and early timepoints after natural infection were not analyzed. Of the vaccine-specific clones in convalescent patients, 304 of 307, or nearly all, reacted only to SARS-CoV-2 spike and did not cross-react with common cold coronaviruses. An increase in the median number of SARS-CoV-2-reactive clonotypes from 21 after infection to approximately 41 after vaccination was observed, but the change was not found to be significant. In convalescent patients, a median approximately 90% of post-vaccine SARS-CoV-2-reactive clones were detected only after vaccination, suggesting vaccine-specific priming.

Preparation of the library involved PCR. TCR sequencing of DNA from cultured CD4+ T cells used the Oncomine TCR Beta short-read assay at the Johns Hopkins FTIC core. The QIAamp micro DNA kit was used to extract genomic DNA from the cultured CD4+ T cells. Oncomine TCR Beta libraries from cultured CD4+ T cells were pooled using unique dual indexes and sequenced on an Illumina iSeq 100. Regarding the original processing steps: Non-productive sequences were removed, and CDR3s that did not start with C, did not end with F or W, or were shorter than 7 amino acids were discarded. Antigen-specific clonotypes were identified using the MANAFEST web application through comparison of peptide-stimulated wells with reference and other culture wells. To be called positive, a clone needed an FDR below 0.05, an odds ratio above 5, and a productive frequency above 0.1% in at least two of three replicate wells. Clonotypes that were significantly expanded in both SARS-CoV-2 spike wells and at least one common cold coronavirus spike condition were defined as cross-reactive. Levenshtein distances (stringdist) and unrooted phylogenetic trees (ape) in R version 3.6.1 were used to assess CDR3 homology. The public reads were reanalyzed by TCRdb: fastp trimming at Q25, MiXCR alignment, in-frame beta chains only. For every CDR3 protein sequence, its rows merge into one entry that carries the most common genes and DNA. Here the V and J calls rest on TCRdb's processing, not on the authors' analysis. This sample gives about 20,000 distinct CDR3 sequences in total; less than 55% of them show up just once. Around 9% of the sample belongs to the ten largest clones.

Comment on this clonotype: Its antigen is still unknown. One base away there is no much larger clone; base qualities are not given.

This specimen's treatment or condition label, per the study, means: approximately 11-day PBMC culture with coronavirus spike peptide pools or control peptides (ViraFEST assay). The ViraFEST assay was used in the study, in which antigen-specific T cells were expanded with peptide pools and expanded clonotypes were subsequently identified by TCR sequencing. Positive SARS-CoV-2 PCR tests in the convalescent patients dated from March to December 2020, before Alpha, Beta and Delta variants emerged in the United States. Each well held two million PBMCs cultured with roughly 10 ug/ml peptide pools in IMDM containing around 5% human AB serum and 8 to 10 IU/ml IL-2. On days 3 and 7, half of the culture medium was replaced with fresh IL-2-containing medium. CD4+ T cells were isolated after roughly nine days of culture through negative selection using the EasySep CD4+ T cell isolation kit. Ficoll-Paque Plus gradient centrifugation was used to isolate PBMCs from whole blood, and the isolated PBMCs were then either used fresh or cryopreserved at -140C. Triplicate wells were generally used for each culture condition.

V is pruned by 3 bases and J by 7 bases, leaving 1 base of the junction without a gene match. From the germline V gene (reference sequence), CDR1 is SEHNR and CDR2 is FQNEAQ. The CDR3 has 14 amino acids, counting the end cysteine and phenylalanine. Only CDR3 DNA is held: 42 bases, read in frame from base 1. Material for sequencing was CD4+ T cells from blood, cultured in vitro. This sequence uses TRBV7-9 and TRBJ2-1; 12 bases in the junction line up with TRBD2. The receptor comes from a human donor who had recovered from COVID-19. The DNA is as follows: TGTGCCAGCAGCTTCGGACTAGCGGGAAATGAGCAGTTCTTC. Its coded protein is CASSFGLAGNEQFF.